This TCR beta chain appears in the sequencing data of a study of long-term antiretroviral therapy in people with HIV. V lost 4 bases and J 0 bases, leaving 20 bases between the germline ends. Germline CDR1 and CDR2: SGDLS and YYNGEE. There are 18 residues in the CDR3. From each donor, at least one pre-ART PBMC sample and at least two post-ART PBMC samples were obtained. 1-10 million cryopreserved PBMC were held in samples before DNA extraction. Study outcomes and limitations: It was not possible to obtain data on ART adherence, viral resistance or therapy changes.

This clone is classed as medium-sized. The antigen is unknown. The assay, immunoSEQ v3.0, was run at survey level. Sequencing had a target that covered roughly 40,000-55,000 T-cell genomes per sample. Produced via immunoSEQ multiplex PCR; TCRdb's table is partial and in-frame only. The sample consists of around 16,000 clones, approximately 87% of them appearing once. The J gene is TRBJ2-4, the V gene TRBV9; D unclear. The sequencing here drew on unsorted PBMCs, taken 0.7 years before starting antiretroviral therapy. This sequence was found in a man aged 50 or older with HIV. The CDR3 region is CASSPSDGLHLAKNIQYF. The CDR3 DNA follows: TGTGCCAGCAGCCCTTCGGACGGGCTACATCTAGCCAAAAACATTCAGTACTTC.